This record looks at one T cell receptor beta chain sequence and its context. Antigen specificity is unknown. These data come from a study of OX40 agonist ivuxolimab in advanced cancers. Study context: Patient treatment consisted of intravenous ivuxolimab administration every 2 weeks at 0.01 to 10 mg/kg. Study observations and caveats: CD8+ T cells were the subset that, on average, had more expanded clones than CD4+.

CDR3 length equals 15 residues. V trimming: 7 bases; J trimming: 5 bases; junction bases outside the gene matches: 8. Germline assignment: CDR1 SNHLY and CDR2 FYNNEI. Profiled with immunoSEQ multiplex PCR; TCRdb holds only in-frame clones, not every one. The repertoire holds 51,000 or so clones, with less than 85% as singletons. Exclusion of a patient followed from autoimmune disease history or systemic immunosuppression. Blood got drawn at baseline, again on cycle 4 day 1, and then on cycle 7 day 1. This rearrangement joins TRBV2 to TRBJ2-2, with 9 bases matching TRBD2. The receptor was isolated from an adult with an advanced solid tumor such as melanoma, head and neck, liver or kidney cancer. Sequences were derived from CD4+ or CD8+ T cells sorted from blood, sampled in a trial of the OX40 agonist ivuxolimab. CDR3 bases: TGTGCCAGCACTCGGCGGCGGGGGGGGACCGGGGAGCTGTTTTTT. This encodes CASTRRRGGTGELFF.